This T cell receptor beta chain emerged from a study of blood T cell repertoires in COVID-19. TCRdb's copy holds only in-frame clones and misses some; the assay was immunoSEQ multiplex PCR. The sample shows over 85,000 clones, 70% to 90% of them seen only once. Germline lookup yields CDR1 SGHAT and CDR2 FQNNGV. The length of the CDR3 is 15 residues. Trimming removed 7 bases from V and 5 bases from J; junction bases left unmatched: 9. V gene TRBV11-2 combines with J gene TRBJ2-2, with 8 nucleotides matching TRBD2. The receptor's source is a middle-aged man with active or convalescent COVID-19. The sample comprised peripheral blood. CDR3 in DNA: TGTGCCAGCACCGTATCCGTAGCGGGGACCGGGGAGCTGTTTTTT. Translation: CASTVSVAGTGELFF. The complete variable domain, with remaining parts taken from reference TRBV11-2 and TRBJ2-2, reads EAGVAQSPRYKIIEKRQSVAFWCNPISGHATLYWYQQILGQGPKLLIQFQNNGVVDDSQLPKDRFSAERLKGVDSTLKIQPAKLEDSAVYLCASTVSVAGTGELFFGEGSRLTVL.